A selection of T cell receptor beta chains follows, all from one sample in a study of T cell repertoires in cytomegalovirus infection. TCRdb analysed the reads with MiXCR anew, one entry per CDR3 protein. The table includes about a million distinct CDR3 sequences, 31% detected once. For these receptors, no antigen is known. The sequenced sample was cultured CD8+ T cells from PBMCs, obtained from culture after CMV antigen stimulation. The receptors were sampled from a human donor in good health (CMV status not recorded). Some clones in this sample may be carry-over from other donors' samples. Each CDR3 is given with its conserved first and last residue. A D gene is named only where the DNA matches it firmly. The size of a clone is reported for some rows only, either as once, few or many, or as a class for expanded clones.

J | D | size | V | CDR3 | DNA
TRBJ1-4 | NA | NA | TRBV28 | CASSLTGPFSKLFF | TGTGCCAGCAGTTTAACCGGGCCTTTCAGCAAACTGTTTTTT
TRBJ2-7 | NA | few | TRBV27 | CASSSLGAPSSYEQYF | TGTGCCAGCAGTTCCTTGGGGGCTCCAAGCTCCTACGAGCAGTACTTC
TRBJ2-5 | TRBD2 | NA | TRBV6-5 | CASSYSSGGEETQYF | TGTGCCAGCAGTTACAGTAGTGGGGGGGAAGAGACCCAGTACTTC
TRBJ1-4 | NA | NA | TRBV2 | CASNKPGRNEKLFF | TGTGCCAGCAACAAACCCGGGCGTAATGAAAAACTGTTTTTT
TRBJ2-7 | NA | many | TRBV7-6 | CASSRTESWGEQYF | TGTGCCAGCAGCCGGACAGAATCTTGGGGAGAGCAGTACTTC
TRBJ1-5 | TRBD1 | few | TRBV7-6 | CASSLGDRVLDMEPQHF | TGTGCCAGCAGCTTAGGGGACAGGGTACTGGATATGGAGCCCCAGCATTTT
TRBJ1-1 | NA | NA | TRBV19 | CASFSGEAFF | TGTGCCAGTTTCTCGGGAGAAGCTTTCTTT
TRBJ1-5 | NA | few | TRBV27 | CASSLYGGGIEEMLPQHF | TGTGCCAGCAGTTTATATGGAGGTGGTATTGAGGAAATGTTGCCCCAGCATTTT
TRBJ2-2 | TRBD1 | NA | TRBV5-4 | CASSFPQGAGTGELFF | TGTGCCAGCAGCTTTCCACAGGGGGCAGGCACCGGGGAGCTGTTTTTT
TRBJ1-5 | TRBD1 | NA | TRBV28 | CASSLLTGGFQPQHF | TGTGCCAGCAGTTTACTGACAGGGGGATTTCAGCCCCAGCATTTT
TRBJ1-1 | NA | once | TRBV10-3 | CVTWVGKSHTEAFF | TGTGTCACTTGGGTGGGGAAAAGTCACACTGAAGCTTTCTTT
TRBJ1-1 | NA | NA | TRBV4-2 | CASSQSRVTEAFF | TGTGCCAGCAGCCAGTCCAGGGTCACTGAAGCTTTCTTT
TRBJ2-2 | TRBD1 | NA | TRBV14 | CASSQPESTGLAGELFF | TGTGCCAGCAGCCAACCGGAATCGACAGGGCTGGCCGGGGAGCTGTTTTTT
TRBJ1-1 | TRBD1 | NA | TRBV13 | CASSPYSLTGDDTEAFF | TGTGCCAGCAGCCCCTATTCGCTAACAGGGGATGACACTGAAGCTTTCTTT
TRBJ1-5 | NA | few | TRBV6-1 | CASSEGAYRISNQPQHF | TGTGCCAGCAGTGAAGGGGCTTACAGGATTAGCAATCAGCCCCAGCATTTT
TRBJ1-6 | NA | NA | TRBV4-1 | CASSQDPFNSPLHF | TGCGCCAGCAGCCAAGACCCCTTTAATTCACCCCTCCACTTT
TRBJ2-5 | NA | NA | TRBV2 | CAIQIHIRDSQETQYF | TGTGCCATCCAGATTCACATACGGGACTCCCAAGAGACCCAGTACTTC
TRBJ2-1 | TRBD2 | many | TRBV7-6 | CASSLKAGGLNEQFF | TGTGCCAGCAGCTTAAAAGCGGGGGGGCTCAATGAGCAGTTCTTC
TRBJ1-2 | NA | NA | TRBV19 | CASYGLWDDYGYTF | TGTGCCAGTTATGGGTTGTGGGATGACTATGGCTACACCTTC
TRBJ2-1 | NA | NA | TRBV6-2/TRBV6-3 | CALSPGESSYNEQFF | TGTGCCTTGTCCCCCGGTGAGAGCTCCTACAATGAGCAGTTCTTC
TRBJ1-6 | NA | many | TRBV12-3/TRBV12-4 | CASSLAGSSPLHF | TGTGCCAGCAGTTTGGCAGGGTCTTCACCCCTCCACTTT
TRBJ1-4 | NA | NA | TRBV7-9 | CASRPPVGDEKLFF | TGTGCCAGCCGCCCCCCGGTTGGGGATGAAAAACTGTTTTTT
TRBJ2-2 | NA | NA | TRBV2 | CASSSDFTGELFF | TGTGCCAGCAGCTCGGACTTCACCGGGGAGCTGTTTTTT